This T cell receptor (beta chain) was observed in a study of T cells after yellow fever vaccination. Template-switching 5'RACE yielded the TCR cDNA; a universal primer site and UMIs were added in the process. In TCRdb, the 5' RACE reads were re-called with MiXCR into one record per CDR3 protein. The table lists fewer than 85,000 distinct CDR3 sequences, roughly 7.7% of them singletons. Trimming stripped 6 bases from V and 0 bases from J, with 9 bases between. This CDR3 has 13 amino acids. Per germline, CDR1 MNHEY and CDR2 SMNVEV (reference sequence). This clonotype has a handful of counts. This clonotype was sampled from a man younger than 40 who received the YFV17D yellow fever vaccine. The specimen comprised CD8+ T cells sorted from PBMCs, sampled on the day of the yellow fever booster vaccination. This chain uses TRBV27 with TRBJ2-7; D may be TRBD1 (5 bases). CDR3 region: CASSIRDSYEQYF. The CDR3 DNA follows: TGTGCCAGCAGCATCAGGGACTCCTACGAGCAGTACTTC.